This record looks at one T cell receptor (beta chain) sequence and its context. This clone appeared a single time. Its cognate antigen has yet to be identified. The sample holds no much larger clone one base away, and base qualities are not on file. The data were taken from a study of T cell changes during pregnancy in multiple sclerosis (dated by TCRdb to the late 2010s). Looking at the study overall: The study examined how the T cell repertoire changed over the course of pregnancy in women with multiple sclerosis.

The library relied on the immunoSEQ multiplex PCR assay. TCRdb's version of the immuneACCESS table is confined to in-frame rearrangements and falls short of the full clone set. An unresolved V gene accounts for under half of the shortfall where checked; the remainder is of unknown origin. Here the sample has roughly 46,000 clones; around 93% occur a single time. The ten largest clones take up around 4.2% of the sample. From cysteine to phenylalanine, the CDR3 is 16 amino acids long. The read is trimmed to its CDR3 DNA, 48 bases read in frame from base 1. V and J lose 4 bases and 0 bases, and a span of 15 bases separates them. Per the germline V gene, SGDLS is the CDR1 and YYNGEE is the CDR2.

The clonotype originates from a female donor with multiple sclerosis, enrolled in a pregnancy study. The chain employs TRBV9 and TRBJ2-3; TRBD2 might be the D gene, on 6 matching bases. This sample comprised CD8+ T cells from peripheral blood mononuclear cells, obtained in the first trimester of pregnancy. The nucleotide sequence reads TGTGCCAGCAGCCCGATACTGGGGGGTAGCACAGATACGCAGTATTTT. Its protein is CASSPILGGSTDTQYF.